Listed below are T cell receptor beta chains from one sample, sequenced in a study of CD8 T cells in ankylosing spondylitis. From the 5' RACE reads, TCRdb called clonotypes with MiXCR, one entry per CDR3 protein. Of hundreds of thousands of distinct CDR3 sequences in the sample, 25% to 30% were seen once. Sequencing was performed on blood, either unsorted or a sorted T cell fraction (not recorded which). The receptors were gathered from a male donor with ankylosing spondylitis. CDR3s include the opening cysteine and the closing phenylalanine or tryptophan. A D gene is named only where the DNA matches it firmly. The size of a clone is reported for some rows only, either as once, few or many, or as a class for expanded clones.

J	size	V	D	length	CDR3	DNA
TRBJ1-2	many	TRBV20-1	-	12	CSASRQGNGYTF	TGCAGTGCTAGTCGGCAGGGGAATGGCTACACCTTC
TRBJ2-6	-	TRBV14	-	15	CASSQVSTEPYVLTF	TGTGCCAGCAGCCAAGTTTCGACAGAGCCATACGTCCTGACTTTC
TRBJ2-2	-	TRBV10-2	TRBD1	15	CASSRTGPGTGELFF	TGCGCCAGCAGTCGGACAGGCCCGGGAACCGGGGAGCTGTTTTTT
TRBJ2-3	few	TRBV3-1	-	13	CASSQSRTDTQYF	TGTGCCAGCAGCCAAAGTCGAACAGATACGCAGTATTTT
TRBJ2-3	-	TRBV3-1	-	17	CASSQDYQAEGTDTQYF	TGTGCCAGCAGCCAAGATTATCAGGCCGAGGGCACAGATACGCAGTATTTT
TRBJ2-7	few	TRBV5-6	-	16	CASSLGQALPPYEQYF	TGTGCCAGCAGCTTGGGGCAGGCCCTTCCCCCCTACGAGCAGTACTTC
TRBJ2-7	-	TRBV29-1	-	12	CSVAHTSYEQYF	TGCAGCGTAGCCCACACGTCCTACGAGCAGTACTTC
TRBJ2-1	-	TRBV5-1	TRBD2	19	CASSSPTGTSGSSYNEQFF	TGCGCCAGCAGCTCTCCAACAGGGACTAGCGGGAGCTCCTACAATGAGCAGTTCTTC
TRBJ2-3	many	TRBV20-1	-	15	CSARDGHRPLDTQYF	TGCAGTGCTAGAGACGGACACCGTCCGTTAGATACGCAGTATTTT
TRBJ1-1	-	TRBV29-1	-	13	CSVQDNMNTEAFF	TGCAGCGTTCAGGACAATATGAACACTGAAGCTTTCTTT
TRBJ2-2	-	TRBV24-1	TRBD2	15	CATSDSSGGTGELFF	TGTGCCACCAGTGATTCTAGCGGGGGTACCGGGGAGCTGTTTTTT
TRBJ1-5	few	TRBV20-1	TRBD1	15	CSATRDSYSNQPQHF	TGCAGTGCTACCAGGGACAGTTATAGCAATCAGCCCCAGCATTTT
TRBJ2-1	-	TRBV12-3/TRBV12-4	-	17	CASTPPGAGASRNEQFF	TGTGCCAGCACCCCCCCGGGGGCGGGAGCCTCACGCAATGAGCAGTTCTTC
TRBJ2-5	-	TRBV20-1	-	15	CSARDTLAYQETQYF	TGCAGTGCTAGAGATACCCTAGCGTACCAAGAGACCCAGTACTTC
TRBJ1-1	-	TRBV2	TRBD1	14	CASSYRGSDTEAFF	TGTGCCAGCAGTTACAGGGGGTCGGACACTGAAGCTTTCTTT
TRBJ1-5	-	TRBV11-2	-	14	CASSSAGANQPQHF	TGTGCCAGCAGCTCCGCGGGAGCCAATCAGCCCCAGCATTTT
TRBJ2-1	few	TRBV4-1	TRBD1	15	CASSQPDRVVKEQFF	TGCGCCAGCAGCCAACCCGACAGGGTGGTTAAGGAGCAGTTCTTC
TRBJ1-2	-	TRBV5-1	-	14	CASSSDGANYGYTF	TGCGCCAGCAGCTCGGACGGAGCTAACTATGGCTACACCTTC
TRBJ2-1	-	TRBV5-1	TRBD1	21	CASSRDTYGTGGFSSYNEQFF	TGCGCCAGCAGCAGAGATACCTACGGGACAGGGGGATTTAGCTCCTACAATGAGCAGTTCTTC
TRBJ2-1	-	TRBV5-6	TRBD2	16	CASSFLAGVRYNEQFF	TGTGCCAGCAGCTTCCTAGCGGGAGTCCGCTACAATGAGCAGTTCTTC
TRBJ2-3	few	TRBV5-6	-	13	CASSRTSTDTQYF	TGTGCCAGCAGCAGGACTAGCACAGATACGCAGTATTTT
TRBJ1-2	-	TRBV6-1	TRBD1	14	CASSQSQGAYGYTF	TGTGCCAGCAGTCAATCACAGGGGGCATATGGCTACACCTTC
TRBJ2-1	-	TRBV7-2	TRBD2	16	CASSLLSGRRNNEQFF	TGTGCCAGCAGCTTACTCAGCGGGAGACGGAACAATGAGCAGTTCTTC
TRBJ2-7	-	TRBV11-2	TRBD1	16	CASSLAGQGVTYEQYF	TGTGCCAGCAGCTTAGCAGGACAGGGGGTGACCTACGAGCAGTACTTC
TRBJ2-1	many	TRBV5-1	-	13	CASSFDRNNEQFF	TGCGCCAGCAGCTTTGACAGGAACAATGAGCAGTTCTTC
TRBJ2-7	few	TRBV5-1	TRBD2	14	CASSLLADSYEQYF	TGCGCCAGCAGCTTACTAGCGGACTCCTACGAGCAGTACTTC
TRBJ2-1	-	TRBV28	TRBD2	15	CASSFRTSGSNEQFF	TGTGCCAGCAGTTTTCGGACTAGCGGGAGCAATGAGCAGTTCTTC
TRBJ2-1	-	TRBV2	-	14	CASSWSNTYNEQFF	TGTGCCAGCTCCTGGAGCAACACCTACAATGAGCAGTTCTTC
TRBJ2-5	-	TRBV2	-	11	CASLRQETQYF	TGTGCCAGCCTTCGACAAGAGACCCAGTACTTC
TRBJ1-5	-	TRBV6-1	-	15	CASSVTGTSNQPQHF	TGTGCCAGCAGTGTTACAGGGACGTCCAATCAGCCCCAGCATTTT
TRBJ2-5	-	TRBV5-1	-	16	CASSLLGWSSQETQYF	TGCGCCAGCAGCCTACTGGGATGGAGTAGTCAAGAGACCCAGTACTTC
TRBJ2-2	-	TRBV12-3/TRBV12-4	-	16	CASHIGSSVSTGELFF	TGTGCCAGCCACATTGGGTCGAGCGTCTCTACCGGGGAGCTGTTTTTT
TRBJ1-2	-	TRBV7-8	-	14	CASSLSAGQSNWAF	TGTGCCAGCAGCTTATCTGCAGGACAATCCAACTGGGCCTTC
TRBJ2-3	-	TRBV29-1	TRBD1	16	CSVLTRGRLDTDTQYF	TGCAGCGTTCTTACCAGGGGGCGGCTCGACACAGATACGCAGTATTTT
TRBJ2-1	-	TRBV20-1	TRBD2	15	CSARSLAGGGREQFF	TGCAGTGCTAGAAGCCTAGCGGGAGGCGGGCGGGAGCAGTTCTTC
TRBJ2-7	-	TRBV2	TRBD1	15	CASAPDRGNFYEQYF	TGTGCCAGTGCCCCGGACAGGGGGAACTTCTACGAGCAGTACTTC
TRBJ2-7	few	TRBV7-8	TRBD2	16	CASSNGRRVSSYEQYF	TGTGCCAGCAGCAACGGGAGGAGGGTGAGCTCCTACGAGCAGTACTTC
TRBJ2-3	-	TRBV4-2	-	16	CASSQDSPSGTDTQYF	TGTGCCAGCAGCCAAGATTCCCCTAGCGGCACAGATACGCAGTATTTT
TRBJ2-5	few	TRBV5-5	TRBD2	15	CASSATSAYQETQYF	TGTGCCAGCAGCGCTACTAGCGCTTACCAAGAGACCCAGTACTTC
TRBJ2-1	few	TRBV10-1	TRBD2	14	CASMASGTYNEQFF	TGCGCCAGCATGGCTAGCGGGACCTACAATGAGCAGTTCTTC
TRBJ2-1	once	TRBV20-1	-	11	CSARGSSEQFF	TGCAGTGCCCGGGGTTCCTCGGAGCAGTTCTTC
TRBJ2-2	-	TRBV19	TRBD1	15	CASSWDRASPGELFF	TGTGCCAGTAGTTGGGACAGAGCAAGCCCCGGGGAGCTGTTTTTT
TRBJ2-1	-	TRBV3-1	-	17	CASSQGPSSTGYNEQFF	TGTGCCAGCAGCCAAGGCCCGTCGAGTACCGGGTACAATGAGCAGTTCTTC
TRBJ2-5	-	TRBV9	TRBD2	15	CASSVAGGPQETQYF	TGTGCCAGCAGCGTAGCGGGAGGGCCCCAAGAGACCCAGTACTTC
TRBJ2-1	-	TRBV29-1	TRBD2	13	CSVDTSGYNEQFF	TGCAGCGTTGATACTAGCGGGTACAATGAGCAGTTCTTC
TRBJ2-3	few	TRBV19	-	10	CASNMNTQYF	TGTGCCAGTAATATGAATACGCAGTATTTT
TRBJ1-2	few	TRBV10-2	TRBD1	13	CASRDRVDYGYTF	TGCGCCAGCCGGGACAGGGTGGACTATGGCTACACCTTC
TRBJ1-5	-	TRBV21-1	-	16	CASSKKARQGNQPQHF	TGTGCCAGCAGCAAAAAAGCCCGCCAGGGAAATCAGCCCCAGCATTTT
TRBJ2-1	-	TRBV11-3	TRBD2	15	CASSSPLAGYNEQFF	TGTGCCAGCAGCTCCCCCCTAGCGGGGTACAATGAGCAGTTCTTC
TRBJ2-1	-	TRBV14	-	14	CASSQEVGWNEQFF	TGTGCCAGCAGCCAAGAGGTAGGCTGGAATGAGCAGTTCTTC